A selection of T cell receptor beta chains follows, all from one sample in a study of blood T cell repertoires in COVID-19. TCRdb's table, derived via immunoSEQ multiplex PCR, lists solely in-frame clones and lacks some. The sample lists 250,000 or so clones, approximately 88% occurring once. Sequenced: peripheral blood. These receptors originate from a middle-aged woman who had recovered from COVID-19. The CDR3 runs from the conserved cysteine through the conserved F or W. The order of the fields is V gene, D gene, clone size, J gene, CDR3 DNA, CDR3 protein. A D gene is named only where the DNA matches it firmly. Not every row has a clone size; where given, it reads once, few, many or a size class.

v_call: TRBV27; d_call: TRBD2; clone_size: -; j_call: TRBJ2-7; cdr3_nt: TGTGCCAGCCCACTAGCGGGATCCTCCGCCGAGCAGTACTTC; cdr3_aa: CASPLAGSSAEQYF
v_call: TRBV7-6; d_call: -; clone_size: -; j_call: TRBJ2-7; cdr3_nt: TGTGCCAGCAGCTCCTCAGACTACGAGCAGTACTTC; cdr3_aa: CASSSSDYEQYF
v_call: TRBV19; d_call: -; clone_size: once; j_call: TRBJ1-1; cdr3_nt: TGTGCCAGTAGCAAATTCTCCGGGGGAGTCCCTGAAGCTTTCTTT; cdr3_aa: CASSKFSGGVPEAFF
v_call: TRBV5-1; d_call: TRBD2; clone_size: -; j_call: TRBJ2-2; cdr3_nt: TGCGCCAGCAGCTTGCGCCCTTCCCCTAGCGGGAGGGGGGGCACCGGGGAGCTGTTTTTT; cdr3_aa: CASSLRPSPSGRGGTGELFF
v_call: TRBV29-1; d_call: -; clone_size: -; j_call: TRBJ1-1; cdr3_nt: TGCAGCGTTGGATGGCAGGCAGAGAACACTGAAGCTTTCTTT; cdr3_aa: CSVGWQAENTEAFF
v_call: TRBV9; d_call: -; clone_size: -; j_call: TRBJ1-1; cdr3_nt: TGTGCCAGCAGCGTCGGGGGTGCCACTGAAGCTTTCTTT; cdr3_aa: CASSVGGATEAFF
v_call: TRBV12-3/TRBV12-4; d_call: -; clone_size: -; j_call: TRBJ2-3; cdr3_nt: TGTGCCAGTAAGGACAGAAACACAGATACGCAGTATTTT; cdr3_aa: CASKDRNTDTQYF
v_call: TRBV29-1; d_call: TRBD2; clone_size: -; j_call: TRBJ2-7; cdr3_nt: TGCAGCGTTGAAGGACTAGCGGGGACCTACGAGCAGTACTTC; cdr3_aa: CSVEGLAGTYEQYF
v_call: TRBV19; d_call: -; clone_size: -; j_call: TRBJ2-4; cdr3_nt: TGTGCCAGTAGTATAGCCACACGGGACAAAAACATTCAGTACTTC; cdr3_aa: CASSIATRDKNIQYF
v_call: TRBV4-2; d_call: TRBD1; clone_size: -; j_call: TRBJ1-2; cdr3_nt: TGTGCCAGCAGCCAAGAGCCATCGGGACAGGGGTTTAACTATGGCTACACCTTC; cdr3_aa: CASSQEPSGQGFNYGYTF
v_call: TRBV6-2/TRBV6-3; d_call: TRBD1; clone_size: -; j_call: TRBJ2-7; cdr3_nt: TGTGCCAGCAGTTACCCCGGGACAGGACCCTTCCCGGGCGAGCAGTACTTC; cdr3_aa: CASSYPGTGPFPGEQYF
v_call: TRBV9; d_call: TRBD2; clone_size: -; j_call: TRBJ2-3; cdr3_nt: TGTGCCAGCAGCGAACCTAGCGGAGCCAGCACAGATACGCAGTATTTT; cdr3_aa: CASSEPSGASTDTQYF
v_call: TRBV11-2; d_call: -; clone_size: -; j_call: TRBJ1-1; cdr3_nt: TGTGCCAGCAGCTACACAGACACTGAAGCTTTCTTT; cdr3_aa: CASSYTDTEAFF
v_call: TRBV29-1; d_call: -; clone_size: -; j_call: TRBJ2-5; cdr3_nt: TGCAGCGTGGAGGGGCACGTCCAAGAGACCCAGTACTTC; cdr3_aa: CSVEGHVQETQYF
v_call: TRBV7-2; d_call: -; clone_size: -; j_call: TRBJ2-2; cdr3_nt: TGTGCCAGCAGCTTATCCCAGAACACCGGGGAGCTGTTTTTT; cdr3_aa: CASSLSQNTGELFF
v_call: TRBV4-1; d_call: -; clone_size: once; j_call: TRBJ2-3; cdr3_nt: TGCGCCAGCAGCCAGGCGTCGGGGTGGGGAGCGGATACGCAGTATTTT; cdr3_aa: CASSQASGWGADTQYF
v_call: TRBV24-1; d_call: TRBD1; clone_size: -; j_call: TRBJ2-7; cdr3_nt: TGTGCCCCTAGTGGGGACAGGGAATCCTACGAGCAGTACTTC; cdr3_aa: CAPSGDRESYEQYF
v_call: TRBV6-6; d_call: TRBD1; clone_size: -; j_call: TRBJ2-7; cdr3_nt: TGTGCCAGCAGTCTCGCAGGGGGCCCCTACGAGCAGTACTTC; cdr3_aa: CASSLAGGPYEQYF
v_call: TRBV7-9; d_call: -; clone_size: -; j_call: TRBJ2-7; cdr3_nt: TGTGCCAGCAGCGGCGACCAAAGCGGATCACATATCACCTACGAGCAGTACTTC; cdr3_aa: CASSGDQSGSHITYEQYF
v_call: TRBV10-3; d_call: -; clone_size: -; j_call: TRBJ1-1; cdr3_nt: TGTGCCATCAGGTTACAGGAGTCTGACACTGAAGCTTTCTTT; cdr3_aa: CAIRLQESDTEAFF
v_call: TRBV25-1; d_call: -; clone_size: -; j_call: TRBJ2-1; cdr3_nt: TGTGCCAGCAGTGGGGTCGACAGTAATGAGCAGTTCTTC; cdr3_aa: CASSGVDSNEQFF
v_call: TRBV10-3; d_call: -; clone_size: -; j_call: TRBJ2-3; cdr3_nt: TGTGCCATCAGTGAAGCGGAGGGAGGCACAGATACGCAGTATTTT; cdr3_aa: CAISEAEGGTDTQYF
v_call: TRBV24-1; d_call: -; clone_size: -; j_call: TRBJ1-2; cdr3_nt: TGTGCCCCGGAGGGTGGGGAGTTGTCGGGCTACACCTTC; cdr3_aa: CAPEGGELSGYTF
v_call: TRBV7-2; d_call: -; clone_size: -; j_call: TRBJ1-5; cdr3_nt: TGTGCCAGCAGCTTTCATGGGGCCCCCCAGCATTTT; cdr3_aa: CASSFHGAPQHF
v_call: TRBV7-2; d_call: TRBD1; clone_size: -; j_call: TRBJ2-2; cdr3_nt: TGTGCCAGCAGTTCATACCCCGGGACAGGGTTCACCGGGGAGCTGTTTTTT; cdr3_aa: CASSSYPGTGFTGELFF
v_call: TRBV27; d_call: TRBD2; clone_size: -; j_call: TRBJ2-1; cdr3_nt: TGTGCCAGCAGTTTAATCGCGGGAGGAAGAGGTGAGCAGTTCTTC; cdr3_aa: CASSLIAGGRGEQFF
v_call: TRBV30; d_call: -; clone_size: -; j_call: TRBJ1-4; cdr3_nt: TGTGCCTCAGATAGCCTTGCAACTAATGAAAAACTGTTTTTT; cdr3_aa: CASDSLATNEKLFF
v_call: TRBV15; d_call: TRBD1; clone_size: -; j_call: TRBJ1-1; cdr3_nt: TGTGCCACCAGCGGAAGGACAGGGGATTGGACTGAAGCTTTCTTT; cdr3_aa: CATSGRTGDWTEAFF
v_call: TRBV6-5; d_call: TRBD1; clone_size: -; j_call: TRBJ2-5; cdr3_nt: TGTGCCATTGGGGCCGGACAGGGAGAGACCCAGTACTTC; cdr3_aa: CAIGAGQGETQYF
v_call: TRBV7-7; d_call: -; clone_size: -; j_call: TRBJ2-2; cdr3_nt: TGTGCCAGCAGCTTAGGCCCCGTTAGCGAAAAGGGGGAGCTGTTTTTT; cdr3_aa: CASSLGPVSEKGELFF
v_call: TRBV4-2; d_call: TRBD2; clone_size: -; j_call: TRBJ2-5; cdr3_nt: TGTGCCAGCAGCCAAGATAGGGTCCTAGCGGGACGGGAGACCCAGTACTTC; cdr3_aa: CASSQDRVLAGRETQYF
v_call: TRBV27; d_call: TRBD2; clone_size: -; j_call: TRBJ2-7; cdr3_nt: TGTGCCAGCAGCCTCACAGCACTAGCGGGTAACTACGAGCAGTACTTC; cdr3_aa: CASSLTALAGNYEQYF
v_call: TRBV28; d_call: -; clone_size: -; j_call: TRBJ1-3; cdr3_nt: TGTGCCACGAAACAGGCCGGGCCCTCTGGAAACACCATATATTTT; cdr3_aa: CATKQAGPSGNTIYF
v_call: TRBV19; d_call: -; clone_size: -; j_call: TRBJ1-5; cdr3_nt: TGTGCCAGTAGTATCGGGCGGGAGGGACTAGGGCCCCAGCATTTT; cdr3_aa: CASSIGREGLGPQHF
v_call: TRBV29-1; d_call: -; clone_size: -; j_call: TRBJ2-1; cdr3_nt: TGCAGCGTTGAAGATCCGGGTGAGCAGTTCTTC; cdr3_aa: CSVEDPGEQFF
v_call: TRBV5-1; d_call: TRBD2; clone_size: -; j_call: TRBJ2-7; cdr3_nt: TGCGCCAGCAGCGTCGGGACTAGCGGCATCTCCTACGAGCAGTACTTC; cdr3_aa: CASSVGTSGISYEQYF
v_call: TRBV2; d_call: TRBD2; clone_size: -; j_call: TRBJ2-7; cdr3_nt: TGTGCCAGCACCTGGCGGGAGGGCCGGTCCTACGAGCAGTACTTC; cdr3_aa: CASTWREGRSYEQYF
v_call: TRBV12-3/TRBV12-4; d_call: -; clone_size: -; j_call: TRBJ2-7; cdr3_nt: TGTGCCAGCAGTTTTGGCCCCGCCTACGAGCAGTACTTC; cdr3_aa: CASSFGPAYEQYF
v_call: TRBV30; d_call: -; clone_size: -; j_call: TRBJ1-1; cdr3_nt: TGTGCCTGGAGTCCCGGGGTCGACACTGAAGCTTTCTTT; cdr3_aa: CAWSPGVDTEAFF
v_call: TRBV2; d_call: TRBD1; clone_size: -; j_call: TRBJ1-5; cdr3_nt: TGTGCCAGCAGGCCGGGACAGGGGTACCGTCAGCCCCAGCATTTT; cdr3_aa: CASRPGQGYRQPQHF
v_call: TRBV18; d_call: -; clone_size: once; j_call: TRBJ2-6; cdr3_nt: TGTGCCAGCTCACCACCGTTAGGGGCCAACGTCCTGACTTTC; cdr3_aa: CASSPPLGANVLTF
v_call: TRBV19; d_call: -; clone_size: -; j_call: TRBJ1-6; cdr3_nt: TGTGCCAGCAGAACACAGAGAACCAATTCACCCCTCCACTTT; cdr3_aa: CASRTQRTNSPLHF
v_call: TRBV5-5; d_call: TRBD1; clone_size: -; j_call: TRBJ2-7; cdr3_nt: TGTGCCAGCAGCTCAGGGACAGGGACCTACGAGCAGTACTTC; cdr3_aa: CASSSGTGTYEQYF